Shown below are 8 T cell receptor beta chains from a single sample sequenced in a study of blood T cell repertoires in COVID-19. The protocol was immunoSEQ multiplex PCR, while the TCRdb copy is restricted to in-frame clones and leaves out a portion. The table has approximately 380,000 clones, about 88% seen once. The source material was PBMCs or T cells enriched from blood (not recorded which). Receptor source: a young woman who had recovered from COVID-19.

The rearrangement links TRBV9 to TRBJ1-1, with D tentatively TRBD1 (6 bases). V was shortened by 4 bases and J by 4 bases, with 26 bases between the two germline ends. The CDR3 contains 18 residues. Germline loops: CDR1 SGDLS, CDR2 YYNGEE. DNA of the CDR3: TGTGCCAGCAGCTCTCACTGGGGAGGGGGGATGAAAGGCACTGAAGCTTTCTTT. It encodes CASSSHWGGGMKGTEAFF.

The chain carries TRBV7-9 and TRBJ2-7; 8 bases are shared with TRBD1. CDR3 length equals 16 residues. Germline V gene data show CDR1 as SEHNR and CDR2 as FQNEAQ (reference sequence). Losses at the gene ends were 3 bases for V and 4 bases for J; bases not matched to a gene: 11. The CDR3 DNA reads TGTGCCAGCAGCTTCCGACAGGGGACAGCTATTTACGAGCAGTACTTC. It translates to CASSFRQGTAIYEQYF.

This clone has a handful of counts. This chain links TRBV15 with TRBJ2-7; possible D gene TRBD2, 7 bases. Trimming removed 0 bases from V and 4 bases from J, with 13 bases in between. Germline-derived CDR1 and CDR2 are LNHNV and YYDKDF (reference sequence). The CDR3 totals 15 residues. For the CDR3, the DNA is TGTGCCACCAGCAGAGATGGCAGGGGAGGGTACGAGCAGTACTTC. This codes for CATSRDGRGGYEQYF.

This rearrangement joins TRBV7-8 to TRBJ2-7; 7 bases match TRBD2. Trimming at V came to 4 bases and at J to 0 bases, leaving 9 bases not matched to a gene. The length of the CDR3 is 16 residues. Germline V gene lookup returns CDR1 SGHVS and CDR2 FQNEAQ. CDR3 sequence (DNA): TGTGCCAGCAGCTCCGCCCGGCGGGGGAGCTCCTACGAGCAGTACTTC. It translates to CASSSARRGSSYEQYF.

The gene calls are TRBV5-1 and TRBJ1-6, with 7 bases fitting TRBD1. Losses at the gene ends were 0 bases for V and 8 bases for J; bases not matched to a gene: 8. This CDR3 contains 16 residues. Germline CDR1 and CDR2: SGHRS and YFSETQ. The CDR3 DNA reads TGCGCCAGCAGCTTGGAACGGGGGACAGCCGATTCACCCCTCCACTTT. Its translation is CASSLERGTADSPLHF. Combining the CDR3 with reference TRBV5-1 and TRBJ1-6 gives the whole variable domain KAGVTQTPRYLIKTRGQQVTLSCSPISGHRSVSWYQQTPGQGLQFLFEYFSETQRNKGNFPGRFSGRQFSNSRSEMNVSTLELGDSALYLCASSLERGTADSPLHFGNGTRLTVT.

The DNA of the CDR3 is TGTGCCAGCAGTCACCCGGGACAGGGGAACAATGAGCAGTTCTTC. Amino acid sequence: CASSHPGQGNNEQFF. The chain couples TRBV3-1 (or the pseudogene TRBV3-2) to TRBJ2-1; 10 nucleotides agree with TRBD1. J was trimmed by 5 bases and V by 6 bases; bases with no gene match: 7. The CDR3 length is 15 residues. Germline CDR1 is LGHDT and CDR2 is YNNKEL (reference sequence).

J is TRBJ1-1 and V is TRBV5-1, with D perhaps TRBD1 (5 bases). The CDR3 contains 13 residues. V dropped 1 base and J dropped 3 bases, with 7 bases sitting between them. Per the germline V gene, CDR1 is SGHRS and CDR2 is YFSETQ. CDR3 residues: CASSLLGDTEAFF. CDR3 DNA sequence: TGCGCCAGCAGCTTGTTAGGGGACACTGAAGCTTTCTTT.

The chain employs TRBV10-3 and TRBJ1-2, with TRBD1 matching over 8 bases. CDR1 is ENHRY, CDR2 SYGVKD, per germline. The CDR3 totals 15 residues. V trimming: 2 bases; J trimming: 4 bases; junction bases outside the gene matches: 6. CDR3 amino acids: CAISEGQGPFYGYTF. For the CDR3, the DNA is TGTGCCATCAGTGAGGGACAGGGCCCCTTCTATGGCTACACCTTC.